The 30 T cell receptor beta chains below all came from one sample that was sequenced in a study of regulatory T cells in long-lasting Graves disease. Through Arm-PCR of CDR3 regions and iRepertoire HTBI primers, TCR beta libraries were built. From the multiplex PCR reads, TCRdb called clonotypes with MiXCR, one entry per CDR3 protein. Of roughly 400,000 distinct CDR3 sequences in the sample, under 25% were seen once. This sample's time point: persistent/refractory GD, antithyroid drugs over 5 years with positive TRAb. The TCR library used RNA extracted from PBMCs. The sequenced sample was peripheral blood mononuclear cells (PBMCs), obtained when the disease was refractory, from a patient treated with antithyroid drugs. These TCRs come from a female donor with Graves disease.

This clonotype has only a few counts. The genes are TRBV20-1 and TRBJ2-7, with D possibly matching TRBD2 (6 bases). The germline V gene has CDR1 DFQATT and CDR2 SNEGSKA (reference sequence). CDR3 length: 17 residues. Trimming stripped 2 bases from V and 3 bases from J, with 23 bases between. In DNA form, the CDR3 reads TGCAGTGCTAGACTTCTTCAGGAGGGTCGTGATCTCTACGAGCAGTACTTC. Translating it yields CSARLLQEGRDLYEQYF.

This chain joins TRBV6-1 and TRBJ1-6; D is unclear. V gave up 7 bases and J gave up 8 bases, with 18 bases separating them. There are 15 residues in the CDR3. CDR1 and CDR2 from the germline V gene are MNHNS and SASEGT. Here the CDR3 DNA reads TGTGCCAGCAAGCAGTACAGCCATAAGGATTCACCCCTCCACTTT. Its translation is CASKQYSHKDSPLHF.

This clonotype was picked up a small number of times. The chain uses TRBV5-1 and TRBJ2-2; D gene uncertain. V was trimmed by 6 bases and J by 0 bases, leaving 12 bases between them. This CDR3 is built from 15 residues. Looked up from germline, CDR1 is SGHRS and CDR2 is YFSETQ. The CDR3 loop reads CASTAELTNTGELFF. DNA for the CDR3: TGCGCCAGCACCGCGGAATTAACGAACACCGGGGAGCTGTTTTTT.

This clonotype was observed many times. The J gene is TRBJ1-2, the V gene TRBV27; 7 bases align to TRBD1. Trimming cost V 3 bases and J 8 bases; bases outside gene matches: 3. The CDR3 runs 12 residues. CDR1 and CDR2 from the germline V gene are MNHEY and SMNVEV (reference sequence). CDR3 region: CASSFRGKGYTF. The CDR3 DNA reads as TGTGCCAGCAGTTTCAGGGGGAAAGGCTACACCTTC.

The rearrangement joins TRBV28 to TRBJ2-3; D tentatively fits TRBD1 or TRBD2 (5 bases each). The CDR3 totals 14 residues. V dropped 3 bases and J dropped 6 bases, with 13 bases sitting between them. Looked up from germline, CDR1 is MDHEN and CDR2 is SYDVKM. The CDR3 bases are TGTGCCAGCAGTTTGAGGGACCGAGGGGATACGCAGTATTTT. This codes for CASSLRDRGDTQYF.

This clonotype was seen ten or more times. The DNA for the CDR3 is TGCACTAGCGCGGGAGGGCTCCCAGGAGAGCAGTACTTC. Translating gives CTSAGGLPGEQYF. This chain uses TRBV20-1 with TRBJ2-7; 9 bases are a match to TRBD2. Germline V lookup: CDR1 DFQATT, CDR2 SNEGSKA (reference sequence). The CDR3 covers 13 residues.

Many counts were recorded for this clonotype. V is TRBV27 and J is TRBJ1-2, with 7 nucleotides matching TRBD1. The CDR3 contains 13 residues. J gave up 5 bases and V 6 bases, and 6 bases lay outside the gene matches. Germline loops: CDR1 MNHEY, CDR2 SMNVEV (reference sequence). This CDR3 is CASRLAGQYGYTF. As DNA, the CDR3 is TGTGCCAGCAGATTAGCGGGACAGTATGGCTACACCTTC.

J is TRBJ1-6 and V is TRBV7-3; 9 bases align to TRBD1. The CDR3 extends over 14 amino acids. Germline V lookup: CDR1 SGHTA, CDR2 FQGTGA. The V segment lost 5 bases and the J segment 9 bases; nucleotides outside the gene matches: 5. The CDR3 sequence: CASSKGQGSSPLHF. CDR3 bases: TGTGCCAGCAGCAAGGGACAGGGCAGTTCACCCCTCCACTTT.

The sample holds many counts of this clonotype. In DNA form, the CDR3 reads TGTGCCAGCAGAGTGGACAGGGGCTATAATTCACCCCTCCACTTT. This translates into CASRVDRGYNSPLHF. V gene TRBV7-8 combines with J gene TRBJ1-6; 9 bases are shared with TRBD1. Germline assignment: CDR1 SGHVS and CDR2 FQNEAQ. The CDR3 has 15 residues. Unmatched junction bases numbered 3, after V lost 6 bases and J lost 3 bases.

As regards this clonotype: A single base separates this from a much larger clone, so it may be a read error. The chain carries TRBV2 and TRBJ2-7, with D tentatively TRBD1 or TRBD2 (5 bases each). This CDR3 spans 13 amino acids. Per the germline V gene, CDR1 is SNHLY and CDR2 is FYNNEI. The CDR3 reads CASSYSTDYERYF. CDR3 in DNA: TGTGCCAGCAGTTACTCGACAGACTACGAGCGGTACTTC.

This clonotype appeared many times. The chain couples TRBV12-3 or TRBV12-4 to TRBJ2-7; possibly TRBD1 for D (6 bases). Trimming removed 5 bases at V and 9 bases at J, with 11 bases between. This CDR3 has 11 amino acids. CDR3 sequence: CASSTGLRQYF. The DNA for the CDR3 is TGTGCCAGCAGTACAGGGTTAAGGCAGTACTTC.

Ten or more counts support this clonotype. V and J are TRBV2 and TRBJ2-5; tentatively, D is TRBD2 (6 bases). CDR1 and CDR2 (germline): SNHLY, FYNNEI. The germline V and J ends were trimmed by 6 bases and 3 bases, with 26 bases remaining between them. The CDR3 sequence is 18 residues long. This chain's CDR3 is CASRRWFGGRDAEETQYF. The CDR3 coding sequence is TGTGCCAGCAGGAGGTGGTTTGGAGGGCGTGATGCCGAAGAGACCCAGTACTTC.

The chain is built from TRBV7-6 and TRBJ2-3, with a weak D call TRBD1 (6 bases). CDR1 and CDR2 from the germline V gene are SGHVS and FNYEAQ. The ends were cut back, 5 bases at V and 3 bases at J, with 12 bases in the middle. The CDR3 covers 14 residues. CDR3 loop: CASSNDRTTDTQYF. For the CDR3, the DNA is TGTGCCAGCAGCAACGACAGGACTACAGATACGCAGTATTTT.

This clonotype was recorded many times. V usage is TRBV15 and J usage is TRBJ2-7, with D possibly matching TRBD1 (6 bases). The CDR3 spans 17 residues. CDR1 is LNHNV and CDR2 is YYDKDF in the germline V gene (reference sequence). The V gene lost 4 bases and the J gene lost 1 base, with 20 bases spanning the gap. The CDR3 bases are TGTGCCACCAGCACGAGGATGGCGCTACAGGGATCCTACGAGCAGTACTTC. It specifies CATSTRMALQGSYEQYF. Full variable domain (rest looked up from reference TRBV15 and TRBJ2-7): DAMVIQNPRYQVTQFGKPVTLSCSQTLNHNVMYWYQQKSSQAPKLLFHYYDKDFNNEADTPDNFQSRRPNTSFCFLDIRSPGLGDTAMYLCATSTRMALQGSYEQYFGPGTRLTVT.

This clonotype appeared many times. This chain links TRBV30 with TRBJ2-4, with D unclear. The length of the CDR3 is 17 residues. The ends were cut back, 2 bases at V and 0 bases at J, with 17 bases in the middle. Germline CDR1 reads GTSNPN; CDR2 reads SVGIG (reference sequence). The CDR3 region is CAWSLTLTVLAKNIQYF. DNA of the CDR3: TGTGCCTGGAGTCTGACGCTCACCGTACTAGCCAAAAACATTCAGTACTTC.

The chain has TRBV20-1 and TRBJ2-7; 7 nucleotides match TRBD2. The germline V gene has CDR1 DFQATT and CDR2 SNEGSKA (reference sequence). The V segment lost 0 bases and the J segment 0 bases; nucleotides outside the gene matches: 8. The CDR3 is 16 residues long. The CDR3 nucleotides are TGCAGTGCTAGAGACGTAAGCGGGACCGCCTCCTACGAGCAGTACTTC. Encoded protein: CSARDVSGTASYEQYF.

This clonotype was seen ten or more times. The chain has TRBV6-5 and TRBJ1-2; D remains ambiguous. Trimming took 0 bases from V and 6 from J, leaving 8 bases between them. Germline V gene data show CDR1 as MNHEY and CDR2 as SVGAGI. The CDR3 totals 13 residues. CDR3 amino acids: CASSYSRYHGYTF. The CDR3 nucleotides are TGTGCCAGCAGTTACTCTCGCTATCATGGCTACACCTTC.

This clonotype was counted at least ten times. V and J are TRBV28 and TRBJ2-7, with a weak D call TRBD2 (6 bases). Germline V gives CDR1 MDHEN, CDR2 SYDVKM. Trimming cost V 5 bases and J 0 bases, with 17 bases left between them. There are 16 residues in the CDR3. The CDR3, as DNA: TGTGCCAGCAGTCCCCCGGAAAGCGGGTACTCCTACGAGCAGTACTTC. It translates to CASSPPESGYSYEQYF. The full variable domain, completed using reference TRBV28 and TRBJ2-7, is DVKVTQSSRYLVKRTGEKVFLECVQDMDHENMFWYRQDPGLGLRLIYFSYDVKMKEKGDIPEGYSVSREKKERFSLILESASTNQTSMYLCASSPPESGYSYEQYFGPGTRLTVT.

This rearrangement joins TRBV30 to TRBJ2-7; 8 nucleotides match TRBD2. Germline V gives CDR1 GTSNPN, CDR2 SVGIG (reference sequence). With 4 bases clipped from V and 1 base from J, the junction kept 6 bases outside the gene matches. The CDR3 runs 14 residues. The CDR3 region is CAWTLREGSYEQYF. The CDR3 DNA sequence: TGTGCCTGGACCCTCCGGGAGGGATCCTACGAGCAGTACTTC.

This clonotype has only a few counts. The gene calls are TRBV10-3 and TRBJ1-1; TRBD1 might be the D (5 bases). This CDR3 has 13 residues. V lost 5 bases, J lost 8 bases, and 15 bases lay in between. CDR1 and CDR2 (germline): ENHRY, SYGVKD. The CDR3 region has the DNA TGTGCCATCAGTAGCAGGAACAGGCCCGAAGCTTTCTTT. This encodes CAISSRNRPEAFF.

Ten or more counts support this clonotype. The J gene is TRBJ1-1, the V gene TRBV6-5; tentative D call: TRBD1 (6 bases). The ends were cut back, 2 bases at V and 4 bases at J, with 17 bases in the middle. CDR1 is MNHEY and CDR2 is SVGAGI in the germline V gene. The CDR3 totals 16 residues. For the CDR3, the DNA is TGTGCCAGCAGTTACCGTACTCGGACAGACACCACTGAAGCTTTCTTT. It yields the protein CASSYRTRTDTTEAFF.

This clonotype was recorded many times. The chain couples TRBV29-1 to TRBJ1-5; TRBD1 agrees at 10 bases. The CDR3 extends over 13 amino acids. The germline V gene encodes CDR1 SQVTM and CDR2 ANQGSEA. Germline trimming cut 7 bases from V and 6 bases from J; bases unmatched to any gene: 6. The CDR3 nucleotides are TGCAGCGCAAGCCGGGACAGGGGTCAGCCCCAGCATTTT. Translation: CSASRDRGQPQHF.

The chain is built from TRBV19 and TRBJ2-3; weak D call: TRBD1 (6 bases). The CDR3 totals 14 residues. Germline loops: CDR1 LNHDA, CDR2 SQIVND (reference sequence). V lost 3 bases, J lost 0 bases, and 7 bases lay in between. The CDR3: CASSMGHSTDTQYF. The CDR3 nucleotides are TGTGCCAGTAGTATGGGACATAGCACAGATACGCAGTATTTT.

Comments on this clonotype: A much more abundant neighbour one base away suggests this may be a read error. The CDR3 does not end in the conserved phenylalanine or tryptophan, so this is likely a read error. CDR3 DNA sequence: TGTGCCAGCAGCACCCTACTCGGGGAGCATGATGGCTACACCCTC. The encoded protein is CASSTLLGEHDGYTL. The chain employs TRBV4-2 and TRBJ1-2; D call uncertain. CDR3 length: 15 residues. The V end lost 5 bases, the J end lost 6 bases, and 19 bases lay between the germline ends. Germline CDR1 is LGHNA and CDR2 is YNFKEQ.

This clonotype showed up many times. The CDR3 bases are TGCAGTGCTAGTAAACCAGGTCGAAGTCCGGGGAGCTACACCTTC. Translated: CSASKPGRSPGSYTF. V gene TRBV20-1 combines with J gene TRBJ1-2; D gene uncertain. With 3 bases removed from V and 9 bases from J, the gap between germline ends came to 23 bases. CDR1 and CDR2 from the germline V gene are DFQATT and SNEGSKA (reference sequence). This CDR3 is built from 15 residues.

This clonotype came up many times. As DNA, the CDR3 is TGCAGCGTTGAAGATGAGGGAACGTCGGGGTACGAGCAGTACTTC. Its protein product is CSVEDEGTSGYEQYF. This chain connects TRBV29-1 to TRBJ2-7; D is perhaps TRBD2 (5 bases). V lost 0 bases to trimming and J lost 4 bases, with 16 bases between them. The CDR3 extends over 15 amino acids. Germline V gives CDR1 SQVTM, CDR2 ANQGSEA.

This clonotype was recorded at least ten times. The J gene is TRBJ1-2, the V gene TRBV12-3 or TRBV12-4; D might be TRBD1 (5 bases). The V end was cut by 2 bases, the J end by 8 bases, with 12 bases between. This CDR3 is built from 13 residues. CDR3 bases: TGTGCCAGCAGTTTATTAGGGGCACAGGGCTACACCTTC. Encoded protein: CASSLLGAQGYTF.

This chain joins TRBV12-3 or TRBV12-4 and TRBJ2-7; possible D gene TRBD1, 6 bases. This CDR3 has 14 amino acids. Trimming took off 6 bases at V and 0 bases at J, with 12 bases between the two ends. CDR3 bases: TGTGCCAGCAGGTCTACAGGGAGCTCCTACGAGCAGTACTTC. Residues: CASRSTGSSYEQYF.

V gene TRBV20-1 combines with J gene TRBJ1-4; a possible D gene is TRBD1 (6 bases). The CDR3 consists of 15 residues. Per germline, CDR1 DFQATT and CDR2 SNEGSKA (reference sequence). V was shortened by 0 bases and J by 8 bases, with 16 bases between the two germline ends. CDR3 residues: CSARDITGIAEKLFF. CDR3 DNA sequence: TGCAGTGCTAGAGATATTACAGGGATAGCAGAAAAACTGTTTTTT.

This clonotype turned up a few times. The J gene is TRBJ1-2, the V gene TRBV20-1; 11 bases are shared with TRBD1. Per germline, CDR1 DFQATT and CDR2 SNEGSKA (reference sequence). The length of the CDR3 is 14 residues. V was pared by 0 bases and J by 8 bases, with 5 bases of the junction left unmatched. CDR3 protein: CSARDRTGGEGYTF. CDR3 sequence (DNA): TGCAGTGCTAGAGATCGGACAGGGGGCGAAGGCTACACCTTC.